Below, 28 T cell receptor beta chains from the same sample are listed, as sequenced in a study of blood T cells in healthy people across ages. Next came a second PCR, run for about 6 to 12 cycles, which used a sample-barcoded 5' primer along with a J-beta primer mix. MiXCR, applied by TCRdb to the 5' RACE reads, yields one record per CDR3 protein. This sample has 1.5 million to 2 million distinct CDR3 sequences, with 49% found just once. The sequenced sample consisted of blood. The receptors derive from a woman in her thirties or forties in good health.

V and J are TRBV10-3 and TRBJ2-1; D may be TRBD2 (5 bases). Trimming shortened V by 3 bases and J by 5 bases, and 14 bases separated the two germline ends. CDR1 and CDR2 (germline): ENHRY, SYGVKD. The CDR3 extends over 15 amino acids. The CDR3 sequence is CAISDSSASHNEQFF. DNA for the CDR3: TGTGCCATCAGTGACAGTTCGGCTAGCCACAATGAGCAGTTCTTC.

This clonotype was observed a few times. The rearrangement uses TRBV18 and TRBJ2-7; TRBD1 is a possible D gene (6 bases). Trimming took off 8 bases at V and 4 bases at J, with 15 bases between the two ends. Per germline, CDR1 KGHSH and CDR2 LQKENI. The CDR3 covers 13 residues. Here the CDR3 DNA reads TGTGCCAGCAGTCCCTACAGGGCATACGAGCAGTACTTC. Translating it yields CASSPYRAYEQYF.

The gene calls are TRBV6-5 and TRBJ2-5, with 8 bases aligning to TRBD1. The last part of the DNA fits TRBJ2-7 better; the J call may be wrong. The CDR3 extends over 16 amino acids. The V gene's germline CDR1 is MNHEY and CDR2 SVGAGI. The CDR3 loop reads CASSYLGQGARYEQYF. Here the CDR3 DNA reads TGTGCCAGCAGTTACTTGGGGCAGGGGGCGCGTTACGAGCAGTACTTC.

This clonotype was observed a handful of times. CDR3 sequence (DNA): TGTGCCAGCAGCTTAGTTACGGGGCGTAGCACAGATACGCAGTATTTT. It codes for CASSLVTGRSTDTQYF. V and J are TRBV7-2 and TRBJ2-3; TRBD1 or TRBD2 may be the D gene (5 bases each). Trimming removed 1 base from V and 0 bases from J, with 11 bases in between. In germline, CDR1 is SGHTA, CDR2 FQGNSA. The CDR3 contains 16 residues.

This clonotype has more than one count but fewer than ten. The J gene is TRBJ2-1, the V gene TRBV14; D is unclear. V was shortened by 7 bases and J by 5 bases, with 15 bases between the two germline ends. This CDR3 contains 14 residues. The germline CDR1 and CDR2 sequences are SGHDN and FVKESK. The CDR3 DNA is TGTGCCAGCAAGGTAAAGGCTACAAACAATGAGCAGTTCTTC. Translation: CASKVKATNNEQFF.

This chain uses TRBV12-3 or TRBV12-4 with TRBJ1-5; D not certain. The CDR3 contains 13 residues. V was trimmed by 2 bases and J by 5 bases, leaving 7 bases between them. The CDR3 protein is CASSLWPDQPQHF. The CDR3 DNA reads TGTGCCAGCAGTTTATGGCCTGATCAGCCCCAGCATTTT.

There are a few counts of this clonotype. This chain connects TRBV20-1 to TRBJ2-1, with 8 bases aligning to TRBD2. The CDR3 length is 17 residues. V was pared by 0 bases and J by 3 bases, with 10 bases of the junction left unmatched. Germline assignment: CDR1 DFQATT and CDR2 SNEGSKA (reference sequence). For the CDR3, the DNA is TGCAGTGCTAGAGAGACACCCGGGACTAGAAACTACAATGAGCAGTTCTTC. Residues: CSARETPGTRNYNEQFF.

The V call is TRBV7-9, the J call TRBJ1-6, with a possible D match to TRBD1 (5 bases). Looked up from germline, CDR1 is SEHNR and CDR2 is FQNEAQ (reference sequence). This CDR3 is built from 15 residues. V was pared by 5 bases and J by 8 bases, with 16 bases between. Here the CDR3 DNA reads TGTGCCAGCAGCGCCGTGGGGGGGGGTGATTCACCCCTCCACTTT. Amino acid sequence: CASSAVGGGDSPLHF.

This chain uses TRBV5-1 with TRBJ1-1; D perhaps matches TRBD1 (5 bases). CDR1 is SGHRS, CDR2 YFSETQ, per germline. Trimming took 0 bases from V and 4 from J, leaving 19 bases between them. The CDR3 loop spans 17 amino acids. In nucleotides, the CDR3 is TGCGCCAGCAGCTTGGCCCCGGGTCGGGGGGGGAGCACTGAAGCTTTCTTT. Translated: CASSLAPGRGGSTEAFF.

The chain recombines TRBV29-1 with TRBJ2-5; D could derive from TRBD1 or TRBD2 (5 bases each). Germline-derived CDR1 and CDR2 are SQVTM and ANQGSEA. This CDR3 is 15 amino acids long. V lost 0 bases to trimming and J lost 2 bases, with 13 bases between them. CDR3 nucleotides: TGCAGCGTTGAAGATCCCCAGGGAGCACAAGAGACCCAGTACTTC. This sequence encodes CSVEDPQGAQETQYF. The variable domain in full, completed from reference TRBV29-1 and TRBJ2-5, reads SAVISQKPSRDICQRGTSLTIQCQVDSQVTMMFWYRQQPGQSLTLIATANQGSEATYESGFVIDKFPISRPNLTFSTLTVSNMSPEDSSIYLCSVEDPQGAQETQYFGPGTRLLVL.

The chain uses TRBV5-6 and TRBJ1-2; D might be TRBD1 (5 bases). The CDR3 sequence is 15 residues long. Germline values: CDR1 SGHDT, CDR2 YYEEEE. V gave up 7 bases and J gave up 4 bases, with 20 bases separating them. CDR3 DNA: TGTGCCAGCCACACCGTGCGGGGGGTATTCTATGGCTACACCTTC. Protein: CASHTVRGVFYGYTF.

This rearrangement joins TRBV24-1 to TRBJ2-7, with 10 bases matching TRBD2. The V gene end was trimmed by 7 bases and the J gene end by 7 bases; junction bases not matched to a gene: 6. The CDR3 spans 13 residues. Looked up from germline, CDR1 is KGHDR and CDR2 is SFDVKD. CDR3 loop: CATRGLAFNEQYF. CDR3 sequence (DNA): TGTGCCACCAGGGGACTAGCGTTCAATGAGCAGTACTTC.

The V call is TRBV5-1, the J call TRBJ1-4; TRBD1 might be the D (5 bases). Trimming pared 6 bases from V and 3 bases from J, leaving 18 bases between. Looked up from germline, CDR1 is SGHRS and CDR2 is YFSETQ. The CDR3 totals 16 residues. The CDR3 reads CASKDMDTISNEKLFF. For the CDR3, the DNA is TGCGCCAGCAAGGATATGGACACAATTTCTAATGAAAAACTGTTTTTT.

The V call is TRBV28, the J call TRBJ1-2, with TRBD1 matching 11 bases. From germline, CDR1 is MDHEN and CDR2 SYDVKM. Trimming at V came to 5 bases and at J to 7 bases, leaving 9 bases not matched to a gene. CDR3 length equals 15 residues. CDR3: CASSPDRTGGFGYTF. The CDR3 DNA reads TGTGCCAGCAGTCCAGACCGGACAGGGGGCTTTGGCTACACCTTC.

This clonotype was counted a few times. The rearrangement joins TRBV28 to TRBJ2-3; no definite D call. V was shortened by 7 bases and J by 6 bases, with 5 bases between the two germline ends. Germline CDR1 MDHEN, CDR2 SYDVKM. This CDR3 has 10 amino acids. The CDR3 DNA is TGTGCCAGCACAGGTGATACGCAGTATTTT. It yields the protein CASTGDTQYF. Variable domain in full (rest from reference TRBV28 and TRBJ2-3): DVKVTQSSRYLVKRTGEKVFLECVQDMDHENMFWYRQDPGLGLRLIYFSYDVKMKEKGDIPEGYSVSREKKERFSLILESASTNQTSMYLCASTGDTQYFGPGTRLTVL.

This CDR3 reads CASSLLAGGVEQYF. For the CDR3, the DNA is TGTGCCAGCAGTCTCCTAGCGGGGGGCGTCGAGCAGTACTTC. The gene calls are TRBV28 and TRBJ2-7, with 11 bases fitting TRBD2. V was clipped by 5 bases and J by 6 bases; unmatched bases: 6. Looked up from germline, CDR1 is MDHEN and CDR2 is SYDVKM. The CDR3 is 14 residues long.

The chain is built from TRBV5-1 and TRBJ1-2, with 7 bases matching TRBD1. The CDR3 is 15 residues long. V lost 0 bases, J lost 4 bases, and 6 bases stayed unmatched. Germline CDR1 reads SGHRS; CDR2 reads YFSETQ. CDR3 bases: TGCGCCAGCAGCTTGGAGGGACAGCTTGTCTATGGCTACACCTTC. Amino acid sequence: CASSLEGQLVYGYTF. The full variable domain, its missing parts supplied by reference TRBV5-1 and TRBJ1-2, is KAGVTQTPRYLIKTRGQQVTLSCSPISGHRSVSWYQQTPGQGLQFLFEYFSETQRNKGNFPGRFSGRQFSNSRSEMNVSTLELGDSALYLCASSLEGQLVYGYTFGSGTRLTVV.

The chain couples TRBV7-2 to TRBJ2-3; 7 bases fit TRBD2. Germline values: CDR1 SGHTA, CDR2 FQGNSA. CDR3 size: 14 residues. The ends lost 4 bases at V and 5 bases at J; junction bases unmatched: 6. CDR3 sequence reads: CASSSRTRIDTQYF. The CDR3 DNA is TGTGCCAGCAGCTCCCGGACTAGAATAGATACGCAGTATTTT. The full variable domain, completed using reference TRBV7-2 and TRBJ2-3, is GAGVSQSPSNKVTEKGKDVELRCDPISGHTALYWYRQSLGQGLEFLIYFQGNSAPDKSGLPSDRFSAERTGGSVSTLTIQRTQQEDSAVYLCASSSRTRIDTQYFGPGTRLTVL.

The CDR3 is CASSVTGSGETQYF. The DNA of the CDR3 is TGCGCCAGCAGCGTTACAGGGTCGGGAGAGACCCAGTACTTC. The chain uses TRBV5-1 and TRBJ2-5, with TRBD1 as a possible D gene (6 bases). CDR1 is SGHRS, CDR2 YFSETQ, per germline. V was shortened by 4 bases and J by 4 bases, with 14 bases between the two germline ends. The CDR3 is made up of 14 amino acids.

As for this clonotype: A read error may account for a junction end that differs from germline. V and J are TRBV7-7 and TRBJ2-1, with 11 nucleotides matching TRBD1. Germline lookup yields CDR1 SSHAT and CDR2 FNYEAQ (reference sequence). The CDR3 runs to 19 residues. The CDR3 loop is CASSLDGQGATGAYNEQFF. DNA for the CDR3: TGTGCTAGCAGCTTAGATGGACAGGGGGCGACCGGCGCCTACAATGAGCAGTTCTTC.

The V and J genes are TRBV9 and TRBJ1-2; D unclear. V was shortened by 0 bases and J by 4 bases, with 7 bases between the two germline ends. The CDR3 runs 13 residues. The germline CDR1 and CDR2 sequences are SGDLS and YYNGEE. CDR3 coding DNA: TGTGCCAGCAGCGTAGGACTGACCTATGGCTACACCTTC. It is translated as CASSVGLTYGYTF.

The chain has TRBV7-2 and TRBJ2-3; D is unresolved. Germline V gene sequence: CDR1 SGHTA, CDR2 FQGNSA. This CDR3 has 13 amino acids. V gave up 3 bases and J gave up 6 bases, with 10 bases separating them. CDR3 region: CASSFNPRDTQYF. The CDR3 DNA reads TGTGCCAGCAGCTTCAACCCTCGTGATACGCAGTATTTT. Based on the CDR3 plus reference TRBV7-2 and TRBJ2-3, the full variable domain is GAGVSQSPSNKVTEKGKDVELRCDPISGHTALYWYRQSLGQGLEFLIYFQGNSAPDKSGLPSDRFSAERTGGSVSTLTIQRTQQEDSAVYLCASSFNPRDTQYFGPGTRLTVL.

The rearrangement uses TRBV7-2 and TRBJ2-5; D not certain. CDR1 is SGHTA and CDR2 is FQGNSA in the germline V gene. Trimming removed 5 bases from V and 5 bases from J, with 21 bases in between. This CDR3 has 16 residues. The CDR3 sequence is CASSPLVGPTAETQYF. As DNA, the CDR3 is TGTGCCAGCAGCCCCCTTGTTGGGCCCACGGCGGAGACCCAGTACTTC.

In regard to this clonotype: A much larger clone is a single base away; this may be a read error. The rearrangement joins TRBV5-1 to TRBJ2-7, with TRBD1 identical over 8 bases. V shed 3 bases and J 7 bases; nucleotides not matched to a gene: 15. The CDR3 contains 16 residues. Germline loops: CDR1 SGHRS, CDR2 YFSETQ. The CDR3 sequence: CASSYQGASSYNEQYF. For the CDR3, the DNA is TGCGCCAGCAGCTACCAGGGGGCAAGCTCCTACAATGAGCAGTACTTC.

With regard to this clonotype: The junction and the germline gene differ at one end; a read error may be behind it. The genes are TRBV29-1 and TRBJ1-1; no definite D call. The germline V gene encodes CDR1 SQVTM and CDR2 ANQGSEA. This CDR3 region has 14 residues. This CDR3 reads CSAELWADNTEAFF. CDR3 in DNA: TGCAGCGCTGAACTCTGGGCAGATAACACTGAAGCTTTCTTT.

This clonotype turned up a few times. This chain links TRBV24-1 with TRBJ2-7; D is perhaps TRBD1 (5 bases). The J call is in doubt because the DNA end fits TRBJ2-5 better. The germline CDR1 and CDR2 sequences are KGHDR and SFDVKD. The CDR3 consists of 14 residues. The CDR3 DNA reads TGTGCCACCAGTGACGCCAGGGTTGGCGAGACCCAGTACTTC. Amino acids: CATSDARVGETQYF.

This clonotype was found many times. The CDR3 is CSVRTPGETQYF. DNA of the CDR3: TGCAGTGTGCGAACGCCCGGGGAGACCCAGTACTTC. J is TRBJ2-5 and V is TRBV20-1; D gene ambiguous. The germline gives CDR1 DFQATT, CDR2 SNEGSKA (reference sequence). Trimming removed 7 bases at V and 5 bases at J, with 14 bases between. CDR3 length: 12 residues.

The V and J genes are TRBV7-2 and TRBJ2-1; 7 nucleotides line up with TRBD2. The CDR3 loop spans 12 amino acids. V dropped 3 bases and J dropped 9; count of bases not matched to a gene: 2. Germline V gives CDR1 SGHTA, CDR2 FQGNSA. The CDR3 here is CASSFTSVEQFF. The CDR3, as DNA: TGTGCCAGCAGCTTCACTAGCGTTGAGCAGTTCTTC.